The rows below give T cell receptor beta chains drawn from one sample of a study of cytomegalovirus exposure and HLA in healthy donors. TCRdb's copy holds only in-frame clones and misses some; the assay was immunoSEQ multiplex PCR. Among 110,000 to 150,000 clones listed, approximately 63% were seen once. The specimen was PBMCs. The source is a woman aged 60-75 years in good health and CMV-seropositive. Each CDR3 is given with its conserved first and last residue. Each record gives: clone size, D gene, J gene, V gene, CDR3 DNA, CDR3 protein. A D gene is named only where the DNA matches it firmly. Clone size, where shown, is once, few, many, or a class for clones that have expanded.

abundance: -
d_gene: -
j_gene: TRBJ1-1
v_gene: TRBV15
CDR3nt: TGTGCCACCAGTCAGAGCGGGGGGAAAGGCACTGAAGCTTTCTTT
CDR3aa: CATSQSGGKGTEAFF

abundance: once
d_gene: TRBD2
j_gene: TRBJ2-3
v_gene: TRBV9
CDR3nt: TGTGCCAGCAGCGTAAGGAGTAGCGGGAGAAGTGGGACAGATACGCAGTATTTT
CDR3aa: CASSVRSSGRSGTDTQYF

abundance: few
d_gene: -
j_gene: TRBJ1-1
v_gene: TRBV30
CDR3nt: TGTGCCTGGAGTTTAGGACAGATGAACACTGAAGCTTTCTTT
CDR3aa: CAWSLGQMNTEAFF

abundance: -
d_gene: TRBD2
j_gene: TRBJ2-7
v_gene: TRBV5-1
CDR3nt: TGCGCCAGCAGCTTGGAAGTTGAGGCTAGCGGCTCCTACGAGCAGTACTTC
CDR3aa: CASSLEVEASGSYEQYF

abundance: -
d_gene: -
j_gene: TRBJ1-1
v_gene: TRBV5-1
CDR3nt: TGCGCCAGCAGCCCCACAGGGAACAAGAACACTGAAGCTTTCTTT
CDR3aa: CASSPTGNKNTEAFF

abundance: -
d_gene: -
j_gene: TRBJ2-3
v_gene: TRBV9
CDR3nt: TGTGCCAGCAGCGTGACGGCTAGCGTCACAGATACGCAGTATTTT
CDR3aa: CASSVTASVTDTQYF

abundance: -
d_gene: TRBD1
j_gene: TRBJ1-1
v_gene: TRBV28
CDR3nt: TGTGCCAGCAGTCCTTATAGCAGGGGGCGCGTCACTGAAGCTTTCTTT
CDR3aa: CASSPYSRGRVTEAFF

abundance: few
d_gene: -
j_gene: TRBJ2-7
v_gene: TRBV30
CDR3nt: TGTGCCTGGAATGGGGCGGGGTCCTACGAGCAGTACTTC
CDR3aa: CAWNGAGSYEQYF

abundance: -
d_gene: -
j_gene: TRBJ2-5
v_gene: TRBV5-1
CDR3nt: TGCGCCAGCAGCCTCAAGGGGTGGGTAATGGAGACCCAGTACTTC
CDR3aa: CASSLKGWVMETQYF

abundance: few
d_gene: -
j_gene: TRBJ2-7
v_gene: TRBV6-5
CDR3nt: TGTGCCAGCGGGACTTACTACGAGCAGTACTTC
CDR3aa: CASGTYYEQYF

abundance: few
d_gene: -
j_gene: TRBJ2-5
v_gene: TRBV5-1
CDR3nt: TGCGCCAGCAGCCCAGCCGGGCCCCCAGGGGAGACCCAGTACTTC
CDR3aa: CASSPAGPPGETQYF

abundance: -
d_gene: -
j_gene: TRBJ1-2
v_gene: TRBV2
CDR3nt: TGTGCCAGCAGTGAAGCGCAGATACAGGGCGATGGCTACACCTTC
CDR3aa: CASSEAQIQGDGYTF

abundance: few
d_gene: -
j_gene: TRBJ1-3
v_gene: TRBV19
CDR3nt: TGTGCCAGTAGTATAGAGGACAGAGGCGGAAACACCATATATTTT
CDR3aa: CASSIEDRGGNTIYF

abundance: -
d_gene: TRBD1
j_gene: TRBJ2-1
v_gene: TRBV2
CDR3nt: TGTGCCAGCAGTCCCCGGACAGGCAATGAGCAGTTCTTC
CDR3aa: CASSPRTGNEQFF

abundance: once
d_gene: -
j_gene: TRBJ1-5
v_gene: TRBV28
CDR3nt: TGTGCCAGCAGACCCCCCACAGGTAGCAATCAGCCCCAGCATTTT
CDR3aa: CASRPPTGSNQPQHF

abundance: -
d_gene: TRBD2
j_gene: TRBJ2-3
v_gene: TRBV27
CDR3nt: TGTGCCAGCAGTCTCCTAGCGGGAGGTTGGGCAGATACGCAGTATTTT
CDR3aa: CASSLLAGGWADTQYF

abundance: -
d_gene: -
j_gene: TRBJ1-1
v_gene: TRBV6-5
CDR3nt: TGTGCCAGCAGTTGGGGAGACACTGAAGCTTTCTTT
CDR3aa: CASSWGDTEAFF

abundance: -
d_gene: -
j_gene: TRBJ2-1
v_gene: TRBV7-9
CDR3nt: TGTGCCAGCAGCTTAGCGTCAGGGTGGAATGAGCAGTTCTTC
CDR3aa: CASSLASGWNEQFF

abundance: few
d_gene: TRBD1
j_gene: TRBJ1-2
v_gene: TRBV6-1
CDR3nt: TGTGCCAGCAGTGAAGGGTCAGGGGGGAGTGGGTACTATGGCTACACCTTC
CDR3aa: CASSEGSGGSGYYGYTF

abundance: few
d_gene: TRBD1
j_gene: TRBJ2-6
v_gene: TRBV11-3
CDR3nt: TGTGCCAGCAGCCGCCGGGACAGGCTCTCTGGGGCCAACGTCCTGACTTTC
CDR3aa: CASSRRDRLSGANVLTF